The source of this TCR beta chain is a study of control samples from healthy donors and cancer patients. Germline CDR1 and CDR2: SGHRS and YFSETQ. This CDR3 contains 18 residues. Trimming cost V 0 bases and J 5 bases; bases outside gene matches: 11. Only in-frame clones appear in the TCRdb table, and some are missing; sequencing was by immunoSEQ multiplex PCR. The table includes roughly 84,000 clones, about nine tenths detected once. The sequenced sample consisted of blood. The receptor's source is a man aged 45-60 years in good health. The chain recombines TRBV5-1 with TRBJ2-3; 11 bases are shared with TRBD2. The CDR3 nucleotides are TGCGCCAGCAGCTTGGGGCTTTTTAGCGGGGGGGCCGGAGATACGCAGTATTTT. Residues: CASSLGLFSGGAGDTQYF. Full variable domain (rest looked up from reference TRBV5-1 and TRBJ2-3): KAGVTQTPRYLIKTRGQQVTLSCSPISGHRSVSWYQQTPGQGLQFLFEYFSETQRNKGNFPGRFSGRQFSNSRSEMNVSTLELGDSALYLCASSLGLFSGGAGDTQYFGPGTRLTVL.